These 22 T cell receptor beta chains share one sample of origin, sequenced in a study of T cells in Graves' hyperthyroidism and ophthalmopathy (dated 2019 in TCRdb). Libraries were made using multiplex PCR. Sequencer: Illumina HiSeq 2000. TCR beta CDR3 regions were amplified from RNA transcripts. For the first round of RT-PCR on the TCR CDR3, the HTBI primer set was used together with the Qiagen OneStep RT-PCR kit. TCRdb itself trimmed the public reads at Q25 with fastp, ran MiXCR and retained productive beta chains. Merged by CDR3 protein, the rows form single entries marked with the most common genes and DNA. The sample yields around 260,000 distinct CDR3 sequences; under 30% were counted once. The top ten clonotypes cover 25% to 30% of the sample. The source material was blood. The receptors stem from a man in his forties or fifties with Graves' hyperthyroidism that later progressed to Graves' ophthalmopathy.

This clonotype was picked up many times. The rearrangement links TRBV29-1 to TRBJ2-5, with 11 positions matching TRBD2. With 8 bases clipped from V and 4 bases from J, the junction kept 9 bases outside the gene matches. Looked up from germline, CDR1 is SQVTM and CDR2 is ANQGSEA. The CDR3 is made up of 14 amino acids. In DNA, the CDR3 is TGCAGCCAAATAGCGGGAGGGGGAGGAGAGACCCAGTACTTC. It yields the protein CSQIAGGGGETQYF.

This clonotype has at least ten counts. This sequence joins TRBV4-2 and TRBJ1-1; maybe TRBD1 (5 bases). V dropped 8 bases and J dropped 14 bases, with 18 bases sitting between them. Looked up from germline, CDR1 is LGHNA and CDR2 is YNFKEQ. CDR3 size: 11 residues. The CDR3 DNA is TGTGCCAGCGGCCCGGACACCGGTGTGTTCTTT. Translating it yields CASGPDTGVFF.

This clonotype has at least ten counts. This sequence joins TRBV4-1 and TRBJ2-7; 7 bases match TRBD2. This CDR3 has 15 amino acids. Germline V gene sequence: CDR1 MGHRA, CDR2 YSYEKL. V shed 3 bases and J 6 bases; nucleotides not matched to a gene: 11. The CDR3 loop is CASSHREGLVAEQYF. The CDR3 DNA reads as TGCGCCAGCAGCCACCGAGAAGGACTAGTCGCCGAGCAGTACTTC.

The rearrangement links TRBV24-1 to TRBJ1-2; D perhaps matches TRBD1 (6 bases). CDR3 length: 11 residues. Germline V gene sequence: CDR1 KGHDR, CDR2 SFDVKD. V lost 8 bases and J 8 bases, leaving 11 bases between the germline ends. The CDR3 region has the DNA TGTGCCACCAAAGCAGGGGACGGCTACACCTTC. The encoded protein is CATKAGDGYTF.

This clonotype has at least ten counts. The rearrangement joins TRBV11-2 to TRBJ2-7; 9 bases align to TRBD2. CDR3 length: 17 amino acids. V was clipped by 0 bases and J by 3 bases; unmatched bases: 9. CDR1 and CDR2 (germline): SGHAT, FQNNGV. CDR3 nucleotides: TGTGCCAGCAGCTTAGATAGCGGGAGAGATGGAAACTACGAGCAGTACTTC. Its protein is CASSLDSGRDGNYEQYF.

In DNA, the CDR3 is TGTGCCAGCAGTTCTAGGGGACAGAATAGCAATCAGCCCCAGCATTTT. Its translation is CASSSRGQNSNQPQHF. The chain links TRBV12-3 or TRBV12-4 to TRBJ1-5, with 7 bases matching TRBD1. With V trimmed by 4 bases and J by 0 bases, 6 bases remained unmatched. The CDR3 totals 16 residues.

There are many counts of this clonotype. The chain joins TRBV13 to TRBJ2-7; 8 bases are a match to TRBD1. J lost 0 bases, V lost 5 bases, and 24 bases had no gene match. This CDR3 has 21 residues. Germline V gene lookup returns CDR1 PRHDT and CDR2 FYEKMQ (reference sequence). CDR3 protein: CASSRRRFGQGLEMSSYEQYF. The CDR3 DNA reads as TGTGCCAGCAGCCGCAGACGCTTCGGACAGGGACTTGAAATGAGCTCCTACGAGCAGTACTTC.

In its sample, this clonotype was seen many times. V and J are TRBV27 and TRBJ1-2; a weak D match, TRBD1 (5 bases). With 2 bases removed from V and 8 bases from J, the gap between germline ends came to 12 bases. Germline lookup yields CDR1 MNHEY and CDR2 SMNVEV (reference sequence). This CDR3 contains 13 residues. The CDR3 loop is CASSLRGPGGYTF. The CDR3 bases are TGTGCCAGCAGTTTAAGGGGCCCGGGGGGCTACACCTTC.

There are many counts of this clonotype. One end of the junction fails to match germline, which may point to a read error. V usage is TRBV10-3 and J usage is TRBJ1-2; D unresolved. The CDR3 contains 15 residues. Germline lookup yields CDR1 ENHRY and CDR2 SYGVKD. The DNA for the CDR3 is TGTGCCAGCAGTGAGTCTTTGGGCACTAACTATGGCTACACCTTC. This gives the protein CASSESLGTNYGYTF.

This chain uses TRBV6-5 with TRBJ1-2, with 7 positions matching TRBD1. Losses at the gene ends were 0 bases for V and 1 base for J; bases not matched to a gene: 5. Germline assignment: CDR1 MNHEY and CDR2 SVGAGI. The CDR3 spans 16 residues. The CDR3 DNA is TGTGCCAGCAGTTACTCTGGGGACAGAGATAACTATGGCTACACCTTC. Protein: CASSYSGDRDNYGYTF.

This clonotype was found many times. This chain's CDR3 is CASSLGVGGSSGNTIYF. In DNA form, the CDR3 reads TGTGCCAGCAGCCTTGGTGTAGGAGGGAGCTCTGGAAACACCATATATTTT. The chain joins TRBV5-5 to TRBJ1-3; unclear D gene. Germline CDR1 is SGHKS and CDR2 is YYEKEE (reference sequence). V was clipped by 4 bases and J by 0 bases, with 17 bases between them. There are 17 residues in the CDR3.

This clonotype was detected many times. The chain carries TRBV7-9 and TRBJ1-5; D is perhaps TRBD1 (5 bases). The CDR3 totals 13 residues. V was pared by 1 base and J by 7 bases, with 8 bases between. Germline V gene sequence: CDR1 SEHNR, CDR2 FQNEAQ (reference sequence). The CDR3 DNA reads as TGTGCCAGCAGCTTAGAGGGGAGGCAGCCCCAGCATTTT. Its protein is CASSLEGRQPQHF.

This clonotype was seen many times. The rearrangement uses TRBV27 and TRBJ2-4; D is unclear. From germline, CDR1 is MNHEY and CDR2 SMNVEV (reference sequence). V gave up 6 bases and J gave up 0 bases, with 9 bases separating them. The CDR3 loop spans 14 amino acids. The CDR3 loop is CASRGRLAKNIQYF. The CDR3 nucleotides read TGTGCCAGCAGGGGAAGACTAGCCAAAAACATTCAGTACTTC.

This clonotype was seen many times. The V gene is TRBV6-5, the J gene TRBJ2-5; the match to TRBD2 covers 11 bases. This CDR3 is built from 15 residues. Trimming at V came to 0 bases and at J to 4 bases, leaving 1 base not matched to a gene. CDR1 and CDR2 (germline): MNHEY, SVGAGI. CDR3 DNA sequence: TGTGCCAGCAGTTACTCTGGACTAGCGGGAGAGACCCAGTACTTC. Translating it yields CASSYSGLAGETQYF.

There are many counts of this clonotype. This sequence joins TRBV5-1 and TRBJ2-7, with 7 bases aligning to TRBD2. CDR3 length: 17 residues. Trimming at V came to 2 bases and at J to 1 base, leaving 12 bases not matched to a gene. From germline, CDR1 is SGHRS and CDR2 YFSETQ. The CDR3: CASSFFGGTEASYEQYF. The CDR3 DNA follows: TGCGCCAGCAGCTTTTTCGGGGGGACGGAAGCTTCCTACGAGCAGTACTTC.

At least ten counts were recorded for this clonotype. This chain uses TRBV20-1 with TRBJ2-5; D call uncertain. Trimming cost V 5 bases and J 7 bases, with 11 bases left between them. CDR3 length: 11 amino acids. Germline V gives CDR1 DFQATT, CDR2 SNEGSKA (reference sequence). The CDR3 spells CSAAATMTQYF. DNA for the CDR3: TGCAGTGCTGCCGCTACCATGACCCAGTACTTC.

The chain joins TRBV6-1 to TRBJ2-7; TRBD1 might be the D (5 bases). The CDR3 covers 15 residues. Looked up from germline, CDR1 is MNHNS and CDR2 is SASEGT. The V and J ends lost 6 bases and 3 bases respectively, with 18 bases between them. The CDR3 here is CASRRSSGNYYEQYF. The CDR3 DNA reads TGTGCCAGCAGAAGGAGCTCAGGGAACTACTACGAGCAGTACTTC.

Here the CDR3 DNA reads TGCAGTGCTAGAATAGCGGGAGACCCAGCCTCCTACGAGCAGTACTTC. Translation: CSARIAGDPASYEQYF. V usage is TRBV20-1 and J usage is TRBJ2-7; TRBD2 matches 9 bases. V trimming: 2 bases; J trimming: 0 bases; junction bases outside the gene matches: 8. CDR3 size: 16 residues. In germline, CDR1 is DFQATT, CDR2 SNEGSKA (reference sequence).

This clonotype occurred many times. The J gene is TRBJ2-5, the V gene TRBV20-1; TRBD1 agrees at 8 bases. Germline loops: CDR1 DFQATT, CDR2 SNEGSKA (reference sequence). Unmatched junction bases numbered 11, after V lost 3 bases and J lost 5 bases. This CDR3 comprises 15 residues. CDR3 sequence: CSASSADRERETQYF. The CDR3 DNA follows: TGCAGTGCTAGTTCTGCGGACAGGGAGCGGGAGACCCAGTACTTC.

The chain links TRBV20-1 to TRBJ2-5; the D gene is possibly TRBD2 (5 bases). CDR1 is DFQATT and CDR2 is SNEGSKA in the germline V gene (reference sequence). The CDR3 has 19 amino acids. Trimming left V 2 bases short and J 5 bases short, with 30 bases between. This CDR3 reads CSARLVRTDPTPTRETQYF. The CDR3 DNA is TGCAGTGCTAGATTAGTAAGGACGGACCCAACCCCTACTAGGGAGACCCAGTACTTC.

The CDR3 loop is CAWSVGGGEQYF. For the CDR3, the DNA is TGTGCCTGGAGTGTAGGCGGTGGCGAGCAGTACTTC. This chain links TRBV30 with TRBJ2-7; D not certain. The CDR3 covers 12 residues. The V gene's germline CDR1 is GTSNPN and CDR2 SVGIG (reference sequence). V was cut by 0 bases and J by 6 bases, with 9 bases left in between.

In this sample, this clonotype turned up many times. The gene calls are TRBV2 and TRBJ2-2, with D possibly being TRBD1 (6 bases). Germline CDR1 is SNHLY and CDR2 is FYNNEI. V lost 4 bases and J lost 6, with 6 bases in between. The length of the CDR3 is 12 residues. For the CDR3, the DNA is TGTGCCAGCAGTGCAGGGGCCGGGGAGCTGTTTTTT. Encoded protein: CASSAGAGELFF. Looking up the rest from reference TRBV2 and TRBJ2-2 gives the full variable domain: EPEVTQTPSHQVTQMGQEVILRCVPISNHLYFYWYRQILGQKVEFLVSFYNNEISEKSEIFDDQFSVERPDGSNFTLKIRSTKLEDSAMYFCASSAGAGELFFGEGSRLTVL.